The next 28 T cell receptor beta chains were all read from a single sample in a study of T-cell memory formation after mild COVID-19. Each CDR3 protein gets one entry after TCRdb re-called the 5' RACE reads with MiXCR. The data show under 200,000 distinct CDR3 sequences, roughly 28% seen once. Sequenced sample: PBMCs or a T cell subset sorted from them (not recorded which). The receptors derive from an adult woman who had mild COVID-19 (a few samples of this study predate the infection). Cell type and time point are not known.

DNA for the CDR3: TGTGCCAGCAGCTTAGGTCGCCCTAGAAACATTCAGTACTTC. Protein sequence: CASSLGRPRNIQYF. The chain employs TRBV7-9 and TRBJ2-4; D gene unclear. CDR1 SEHNR and CDR2 FQNEAQ come from the germline V gene (reference sequence). The CDR3 sequence is 14 residues long. The ends were cut back, 1 base at V and 6 bases at J, with 10 bases in the middle. Full variable domain (outside the CDR3, taken from reference TRBV7-9 and TRBJ2-4): DTGVSQNPRHKITKRGQNVTFRCDPISEHNRLYWYRQTLGQGPEFLTYFQNEAQLEKSRLLSDRFSAERPKGSFSTLEIQRTEQGDSAMYLCASSLGRPRNIQYFGAGTRLSVL.

This clonotype occurred a few times. This chain uses TRBV11-3 with TRBJ2-3, with 12 bases aligning to TRBD2. The CDR3 consists of 19 residues. V shed 2 bases, J shed 5 bases, and the junction held 14 bases outside the gene matches. CDR1 is SGHNT and CDR2 is YENEEA in the germline V gene. The CDR3 reads CASSLRTSGTPRQGDTQYF. Written as DNA, the CDR3 is TGTGCCAGCAGCTTACGGACTAGCGGGACCCCCCGGCAGGGAGATACGCAGTATTTT. The whole variable domain, remainder taken from reference TRBV11-3 and TRBJ2-3, is EAGVVQSPRYKIIEKKQPVAFWCNPISGHNTLYWYLQNLGQGPELLIRYENEEAVDDSQLPKDRFSAERLKGVDSTLKIQPAELGDSAVYLCASSLRTSGTPRQGDTQYFGPGTRLTVL.

The rearrangement uses TRBV12-3 or TRBV12-4 and TRBJ2-5, with 7 bases aligning to TRBD1. The CDR3 runs to 16 residues. V gave up 6 bases and J gave up 5 bases; unmatched junction bases: 15. This CDR3 is CASSPVVGGSVETQYF. CDR3 DNA sequence: TGTGCCAGCAGCCCTGTGGTAGGGGGCAGCGTTGAGACCCAGTACTTC.

A few counts support this clonotype. The CDR3, as DNA: TGCGCCAGCGGACAGGGTTTTCAGATCTCCTATAATTCACCCCTCCACTTT. Amino acid sequence: CASGQGFQISYNSPLHF. This sequence joins TRBV4-1 and TRBJ1-6, with 8 bases that match TRBD1. Germline CDR1 and CDR2: MGHRA and YSYEKL. CDR3 length equals 17 residues. V was clipped by 8 bases and J by 0 bases; unmatched bases: 9.

This clonotype was seen a few times. The CDR3 spells CASSYSKTSVETQYF. For the CDR3, the DNA is TGTGCCAGCAGTTACTCGAAGACTAGCGTAGAGACCCAGTACTTC. The rearrangement joins TRBV6-2 or TRBV6-3 to TRBJ2-5; 8 bases match TRBD2. The junction had 4 bases not matched to a gene; V was cut back by 0 bases and J by 4 bases. Germline V gene data show CDR1 as MNHEY and CDR2 as SVGEGT. The CDR3 runs to 15 residues.

The sample holds a few counts of this clonotype. The gene calls are TRBV7-2 and TRBJ2-7; D is unresolved. Between the trimmed V and J ends, which lost 2 bases and 1 base, there was a span of 6 bases. CDR1 and CDR2 from the germline V gene are SGHTA and FQGNSA. The CDR3 runs to 13 residues. CDR3 in amino acids: CASSLLKSYEQYF. DNA of the CDR3: TGTGCCAGCAGCTTACTCAAATCCTACGAGCAGTACTTC.

This chain joins TRBV29-1 and TRBJ1-1; no clear D. CDR1 and CDR2 from the germline V gene are SQVTM and ANQGSEA. The CDR3 loop spans 11 amino acids. The V and J ends lost 6 bases and 0 bases respectively, with 5 bases between them. CDR3 sequence reads: CSVRMNTEAFF. The CDR3 DNA is TGCAGCGTCCGAATGAACACTGAAGCTTTCTTT.

V usage is TRBV6-5 and J usage is TRBJ2-7; D is possibly TRBD2 (6 bases). Trimming removed 8 bases from V and 0 bases from J, with 14 bases in between. This CDR3 comprises 14 residues. Germline lookup yields CDR1 MNHEY and CDR2 SVGAGI. CDR3 sequence: CASRPFSGSYEQYF. CDR3 bases: TGTGCCAGCCGACCTTTTAGCGGCTCCTACGAGCAGTACTTC.

The chain joins TRBV11-3 to TRBJ2-1, with a tentative D call TRBD2 (6 bases). The V gene's germline CDR1 is SGHNT and CDR2 YENEEA. The CDR3 runs to 16 residues. V dropped 5 bases and J dropped 0 bases, with 14 bases sitting between them. This CDR3 is CASSPWDSSSYNEQFF. CDR3 coding DNA: TGTGCCAGCAGCCCCTGGGACTCAAGCTCCTACAATGAGCAGTTCTTC.

The genes are TRBV14 and TRBJ2-1, with 10 bases that match TRBD2. The length of the CDR3 is 14 residues. With 4 bases clipped from V and 7 bases from J, the junction kept 4 bases outside the gene matches. Germline V gene lookup returns CDR1 SGHDN and CDR2 FVKESK. The DNA for the CDR3 is TGTGCCAGCAGCCTGGGACTAGCGATAAATGAGCAGTTCTTC. Residues: CASSLGLAINEQFF.

This clonotype was seen only a few times. The chain combines TRBV5-5 with TRBJ1-1, with D unclear. Germline loops: CDR1 SGHKS, CDR2 YYEKEE (reference sequence). V was cut by 3 bases and J by 5 bases, with 20 bases left in between. The length of the CDR3 is 16 residues. CDR3 nucleotide sequence: TGTGCCAGCAGCTGGAATTCCGGGCCCCTCCAGACTGAAGCTTTCTTT. It translates to CASSWNSGPLQTEAFF.

This clonotype was detected a few times. The chain couples TRBV7-3 to TRBJ2-3; 15 bases match TRBD2. The CDR3 length is 17 residues. Germline CDR1 and CDR2: SGHTA and FQGTGA. With 5 bases clipped from V and 1 base from J, the junction kept 4 bases outside the gene matches. In DNA form, the CDR3 reads TGTGCCAGCAGCCTTGGGACTAGCGGGGGGCGCACAGATACGCAGTATTTT. This encodes CASSLGTSGGRTDTQYF.

This clonotype has a handful of counts. The chain recombines TRBV7-8 with TRBJ2-3; TRBD2 matches 10 bases. The V gene's germline CDR1 is SGHVS and CDR2 FQNEAQ. The ends lost 2 bases at V and 1 base at J; junction bases unmatched: 6. This CDR3 is built from 17 residues. The CDR3 sequence is CASSLRLAGARTDTQYF. CDR3 nucleotides: TGTGCCAGCAGCTTACGGCTAGCGGGAGCCCGCACAGATACGCAGTATTTT.

The rearrangement joins TRBV15 to TRBJ1-2; D remains unclear. V lost 1 base and J lost 8, with 14 bases in between. This CDR3 spans 14 amino acids. Germline loops: CDR1 LNHNV, CDR2 YYDKDF (reference sequence). The CDR3 is CATSRVGQLGGYTF. CDR3 DNA: TGTGCCACCAGCAGAGTGGGCCAGCTAGGGGGCTACACCTTC. The full variable domain, in which reference TRBV15 and TRBJ1-2 provide the parts outside the CDR3, is DAMVIQNPRYQVTQFGKPVTLSCSQTLNHNVMYWYQQKSSQAPKLLFHYYDKDFNNEADTPDNFQSRRPNTSFCFLDIRSPGLGDTAMYLCATSRVGQLGGYTFGSGTRLTVV.

In its sample, this clonotype was seen a few times. V gene TRBV6-5 combines with J gene TRBJ2-7; 9 nucleotides align to TRBD1. Germline CDR1 is MNHEY and CDR2 is SVGAGI. The length of the CDR3 is 17 residues. With 4 bases clipped from V and 5 bases from J, the junction kept 15 bases outside the gene matches. DNA for the CDR3: TGTGCCAGCAGTTCTCCGAACTCCGGGACAGGGAGGGACGAGCAGTACTTC. This sequence encodes CASSSPNSGTGRDEQYF.

This clonotype was seen only a few times. The chain uses TRBV7-9 and TRBJ2-1, with 13 bases that match TRBD2. This CDR3 contains 17 residues. The trim removed 1 base at V and 14 bases at J, leaving 14 bases unmatched. CDR1 is SEHNR and CDR2 is FQNEAQ in the germline V gene (reference sequence). CDR3 nucleotides: TGTGCCAGCAGCTTAGAACCCGGACTAGCGGGAGTTCTACGGGAGTTCTTC. Translation: CASSLEPGLAGVLREFF.

The CDR3 coding sequence is TGTGCCAGCAGCGTAGCTAGCGGGCATACAGATACGCAGTATTTT. Translated: CASSVASGHTDTQYF. V gene TRBV9 combines with J gene TRBJ2-3; TRBD2 matches at 8 bases. The germline V gene has CDR1 SGDLS and CDR2 YYNGEE. The CDR3 sequence is 15 residues long. The trim removed 0 bases at V and 3 bases at J, leaving 3 bases unmatched.

This clonotype was picked up a small number of times. The CDR3 reads CASSPEQGSVRNEQFF. The CDR3 bases are TGTGCCAGCAGTCCAGAACAGGGATCGGTGAGAAATGAGCAGTTCTTC. This chain uses TRBV7-2 with TRBJ2-1; the D gene is possibly TRBD1 (6 bases). This CDR3 spans 16 amino acids. CDR1 SGHTA and CDR2 FQGNSA come from the germline V gene. V shed 6 bases and J shed 7 bases, with 22 bases lying between them. Supplemented by reference TRBV7-2 and TRBJ2-1, the full variable domain reads GAGVSQSPSNKVTEKGKDVELRCDPISGHTALYWYRQSLGQGLEFLIYFQGNSAPDKSGLPSDRFSAERTGGSVSTLTIQRTQQEDSAVYLCASSPEQGSVRNEQFFGPGTRLTVL.

This clonotype has at least ten counts. The chain employs TRBV7-8 and TRBJ2-3; no definite D call. V was pared by 4 bases and J by 4 bases, with 12 bases between. The CDR3 consists of 14 residues. Germline V gene lookup returns CDR1 SGHVS and CDR2 FQNEAQ. The CDR3 region is CASSSTAWADTQYF. The CDR3 DNA sequence: TGTGCCAGCAGCTCCACAGCCTGGGCAGATACGCAGTATTTT.

The rearrangement uses TRBV6-5 and TRBJ1-5; D call uncertain. Germline assignment: CDR1 MNHEY and CDR2 SVGAGI. There are 14 residues in the CDR3. V gave up 0 bases and J gave up 2 bases, with 5 bases separating them. The CDR3 reads CASSYSARNQPQHF. The CDR3 DNA reads as TGTGCCAGCAGTTACTCGGCCCGCAATCAGCCCCAGCATTTT.

This clonotype turned up a few times. The V gene is TRBV12-3 or TRBV12-4, the J gene TRBJ2-5; TRBD1 is a possible D gene (6 bases). Trimming cost V 3 bases and J 5 bases, with 10 bases left between them. This CDR3 is 13 amino acids long. CDR3 DNA: TGTGCCAGCAGTTTTACAGGGCGGGAGACCCAGTACTTC. Translating it yields CASSFTGRETQYF.

This clonotype was observed a handful of times. The J gene is TRBJ2-3, the V gene TRBV5-1; D is unclear. From germline, CDR1 is SGHRS and CDR2 YFSETQ. The CDR3 is made up of 12 amino acids. V was shortened by 7 bases and J by 4 bases, with 10 bases between the two germline ends. CDR3 in DNA: TGCGCCAGCGGTATAAATTCAGATACGCAGTATTTT. Translated: CASGINSDTQYF.

The chain has TRBV6-1 and TRBJ1-2; D perhaps matches TRBD1 (5 bases). CDR3 length equals 12 residues. Trimming stripped 3 bases from V and 8 bases from J, with 10 bases between. The germline CDR1 and CDR2 sequences are MNHNS and SASEGT. CDR3 in amino acids: CASSDRAGGYTF. CDR3 DNA sequence: TGTGCCAGCAGTGACAGGGCCGGGGGCTACACCTTC.

This clonotype was seen a handful of times. V is TRBV20-1 and J is TRBJ1-2; 10 bases fit TRBD1. With 6 bases clipped from V and 4 bases from J, the junction kept 8 bases outside the gene matches. The CDR3 contains 14 residues. Looked up from germline, CDR1 is DFQATT and CDR2 is SNEGSKA (reference sequence). Here the CDR3 DNA reads TGCAGTGCGGGGACAGGGGCAGGTGCCTATGGCTACACCTTC. Translating it yields CSAGTGAGAYGYTF.

The rearrangement joins TRBV20-1 to TRBJ1-1; D gene unclear. V lost 0 bases, J lost 5 bases, and 10 bases lay in between. The CDR3 is made up of 13 amino acids. CDR1 and CDR2 (germline): DFQATT, SNEGSKA (reference sequence). CDR3 protein: CSARERARTEAFF. The CDR3, as DNA: TGCAGTGCTAGAGAAAGGGCGCGTACTGAAGCTTTCTTT.

V is TRBV6-5 and J is TRBJ2-5; no definite D call. There are 14 residues in the CDR3. V gave up 7 bases and J gave up 0 bases, with 12 bases separating them. Germline V gives CDR1 MNHEY, CDR2 SVGAGI. Written as DNA, the CDR3 is TGTGCCAGCACCAAGGACCTCAACCAAGAGACCCAGTACTTC. It codes for CASTKDLNQETQYF.

This clonotype was found a few times. This chain links TRBV6-6 with TRBJ1-2; 7 nucleotides line up with TRBD1. The CDR3 sequence is 14 residues long. Germline assignment: CDR1 MNHNY and CDR2 SVGAGI (reference sequence). With V trimmed by 2 bases and J by 4 bases, 4 bases remained unmatched. The CDR3 DNA sequence: TGTGCCAGCAGTTACACAGGGGAGACCTATGGCTACACCTTC. It translates to CASSYTGETYGYTF.

This clonotype came up a few times. This chain links TRBV5-1 with TRBJ2-6; D is ambiguous. V was clipped by 4 bases and J by 0 bases, with 17 bases between them. Germline assignment: CDR1 SGHRS and CDR2 YFSETQ. The CDR3 consists of 18 residues. The CDR3 DNA is TGCGCCAGCAGCCCCGGGCACGAGACTTACTCTGGGGCCAACGTCCTGACTTTC. Protein product: CASSPGHETYSGANVLTF. The full variable domain, its missing parts supplied by reference TRBV5-1 and TRBJ2-6, is KAGVTQTPRYLIKTRGQQVTLSCSPISGHRSVSWYQQTPGQGLQFLFEYFSETQRNKGNFPGRFSGRQFSNSRSEMNVSTLELGDSALYLCASSPGHETYSGANVLTFGAGSRLTVL.